These T cell receptor beta chains were read from a single sample in a study of shared clonotypes between healthy human individuals. This table comes from immunoSEQ multiplex PCR, and its TCRdb copy is limited to in-frame clones, with some not included. In the table there are 2 million to 3 million clones, 80% to 95% of which are singletons. The sequenced material came from naive CD4+ T cells from PBMCs. The receptors shown here come from a man aged 18 to 29 in good health. Some clones in this sample may be carry-over from other donors' samples. Each CDR3 is given with its conserved first and last residue. A D gene is named only where the DNA matches it firmly.

V: TRBV19
length: 14
D: -
J: TRBJ2-2
CDR3: CASIRTGNTGELFF

V: TRBV9
length: 16
D: TRBD2
J: TRBJ2-4
CDR3: CASNGEAGGGKNIQYF

V: TRBV5-4
length: 14
D: -
J: TRBJ1-3
CDR3: CASSSRSSGNTIYF

V: TRBV30
length: 12
D: -
J: TRBJ2-1
CDR3: CAWSAQRYEQFF

V: TRBV28
length: 15
D: -
J: TRBJ2-7
CDR3: CASSIGGRLAYEQYF

V: TRBV25-1
length: 16
D: -
J: TRBJ2-1
CDR3: CASSESRGSIYNEQFF

V: TRBV19
length: 13
D: -
J: TRBJ1-5
CDR3: CASSSRVEQPQHF

V: TRBV30
length: 13
D: -
J: TRBJ2-1
CDR3: CAWSEYRTGEQFF

V: TRBV11-2
length: 12
D: -
J: TRBJ2-7
CDR3: CAGSLDRAEQYF

V: TRBV5-8
length: 15
D: TRBD1
J: TRBJ1-5
CDR3: CASSKGTGNNQPQHF

V: TRBV7-3
length: 16
D: -
J: TRBJ2-2
CDR3: CASSFSRDPIPGELFF

V: TRBV5-1
length: 15
D: -
J: TRBJ2-5
CDR3: CASSPPAGFQETQYF

V: TRBV5-1
length: 15
D: -
J: TRBJ2-2
CDR3: CASSLATANTGELFF

V: TRBV4-1
length: 18
D: -
J: TRBJ2-5
CDR3: CASSQDLRAAWGGETQYF

V: TRBV5-1
length: 14
D: TRBD1
J: TRBJ1-2
CDR3: CASSLRTGDAGYTF

V: TRBV28
length: 14
D: -
J: TRBJ1-5
CDR3: CASSLGQGITPQHF

V: TRBV5-6
length: 13
D: TRBD1
J: TRBJ2-7
CDR3: CASRPGQGGEQYF

V: TRBV6-5
length: 14
D: TRBD1
J: TRBJ1-1
CDR3: CASSYSGQNFEAFF

V: TRBV27
length: 16
D: TRBD2
J: TRBJ2-7
CDR3: CASSSTGTSAAYEQYF

V: TRBV9
length: 16
D: -
J: TRBJ2-1
CDR3: CASSPGAAADANEQFF

V: TRBV28
length: 15
D: TRBD1
J: TRBJ1-4
CDR3: CASSFGTDLNEKLFF

V: TRBV19
length: 15
D: TRBD2
J: TRBJ2-7
CDR3: CASSIERGSAHEQYF

V: TRBV28
length: 16
D: TRBD2
J: TRBJ2-6
CDR3: CASSLGLGAGANVLTF

V: TRBV5-4
length: 15
D: TRBD2
J: TRBJ2-1
CDR3: CASSFRIAGDNEQFF